The 10 T cell receptor beta chains below were found in one sample sequenced in a study of chemoradiotherapy in HPV16-positive cancers. Sequencing used immunoSEQ multiplex PCR; TCRdb keeps in-frame clones, though not all of them. The sample contains about 3,400 clones, under 95% of which appear only once. Sequenced material: blood, taken from a patient who underwent chemoradiotherapy. Receptor source: a human donor with HPV-associated anogenital cancer.

The gene calls are TRBV7-6 and TRBJ1-1; weak D call: TRBD1 (5 bases). Germline CDR1 SGHVS, CDR2 FNYEAQ. Trimming took 0 bases from V and 3 from J, leaving 11 bases between them. This CDR3 has 15 amino acids. The CDR3, as DNA: TGTGCCAGCAGCTTAGCGCGCGGGGGGTACACTGAAGCTTTCTTT. Translated: CASSLARGGYTEAFF.

This sequence joins TRBV18 and TRBJ1-1; D ambiguous. CDR3 size: 13 residues. Germline values: CDR1 KGHSH, CDR2 LQKENI. With 2 bases removed from V and 5 bases from J, the gap between germline ends came to 9 bases. The CDR3 protein is CASSPMGGTEAFF. The CDR3 DNA reads TGTGCCAGCTCACCAATGGGAGGAACTGAAGCTTTCTTT.

The chain is built from TRBV11-2 and TRBJ2-7, with D possibly TRBD2 on 6 matching bases. The ends were cut back, 6 bases at V and 6 bases at J, with 18 bases in the middle. The CDR3 is 14 amino acids. CDR1 and CDR2 (germline): SGHAT, FQNNGV. CDR3: CASSQSGLLPEQYF. CDR3 DNA sequence: TGTGCCAGCAGTCAATCGGGACTGCTGCCCGAGCAGTACTTC.

The rearrangement uses TRBV11-2 and TRBJ2-3, with D tentatively TRBD1 or TRBD2 (6 bases each). The V gene lost 1 base and the J gene lost 2 bases, with 10 bases spanning the gap. Germline-derived CDR1 and CDR2 are SGHAT and FQNNGV. The CDR3 has 15 amino acids. For the CDR3, the DNA is TGTGCCAGCAGCTTAGCGGGGGCCCTCACAGATACGCAGTATTTT. Protein product: CASSLAGALTDTQYF.

The chain couples TRBV29-1 to TRBJ1-6; possible D gene TRBD1, 5 bases. V was cut by 6 bases and J by 8 bases, with 17 bases left in between. From germline, CDR1 is SQVTM and CDR2 ANQGSEA. This CDR3 contains 14 residues. CDR3 residues: CSVRTPGFDSPLHF. The CDR3 DNA is TGCAGCGTCCGTACACCAGGGTTCGATTCACCCCTCCACTTT.

Concerning this clone: One junction end does not reproduce the germline sequence, and a read error may be involved. V is TRBV29-1 and J is TRBJ1-1; 8 nucleotides line up with TRBD1. CDR3 length: 13 residues. Looked up from germline, CDR1 is SQVTM and CDR2 is ANQGSEA. In nucleotides, the CDR3 is TGCAGCGTTTCTGCAGGGGGCTACACTGAAGCTTTCTTC. Encoded protein: CSVSAGGYTEAFF.

The chain combines TRBV7-2 with TRBJ1-1, with D tentatively TRBD1 (6 bases). This CDR3 contains 14 residues. Germline CDR1 and CDR2: SGHTA and FQGNSA. The germline V and J ends were trimmed by 4 bases and 1 base, with 10 bases remaining between them. This CDR3 reads CASSSGTRNTEAFF. The CDR3 DNA follows: TGTGCCAGCAGCTCCGGGACAAGGAACACTGAAGCTTTCTTT.

The rearrangement uses TRBV10-1 and TRBJ2-3; D unclear. CDR1 and CDR2 (germline): WNHNN, SYGVQD (reference sequence). The CDR3 is 13 amino acids. Deletions cut 0 bases from V and 2 bases from J, with 3 bases between. As DNA, the CDR3 is TGCGCCAGCAGTGAGTCCATCACAGATACGCAGTATTTT. It yields the protein CASSESITDTQYF.

This sequence joins TRBV18 and TRBJ2-7; weak D call: TRBD1 (6 bases). V lost 3 bases, J lost 4 bases, and 10 bases lay in between. CDR3 length: 13 amino acids. Per the germline V gene, CDR1 is KGHSH and CDR2 is LQKENI. CDR3 sequence (DNA): TGTGCCAGCTCACCTAAAGGACAGTACGAGCAGTACTTC. Its translation is CASSPKGQYEQYF.

The V gene is TRBV7-6, the J gene TRBJ2-2, with TRBD1 matching 9 bases. Trimming took 5 bases from V and 4 from J; bases not matched to a gene: 5. In germline, CDR1 is SGHVS, CDR2 FNYEAQ. The CDR3 totals 15 residues. This CDR3 is CASSPGTGITGELFF. The CDR3 DNA is TGTGCCAGCAGCCCCGGGACAGGGATCACCGGGGAGCTGTTTTTT.